Below, one T cell receptor beta chain is given with its context. The antigen is undetermined. The sample belongs to a study of vaccination and CD4 T cells after COVID-19. About the research overall: Sampling that followed vaccination took place a median approximately 76 days after dose two, within a range of 14 to 241.

Treatment of the sample: approximately nine-day PBMC culture with coronavirus spike peptide pools or control peptides (ViraFEST assay). ViraFEST sequenced TCRs after peptide-pool expansion of antigen-specific T cells. The authors swapped half the medium for fresh IL-2 medium on days 3 and 7. Sequenced with the Oncomine TCR Beta short-read assay was DNA taken from cultured CD4+ T cells. Via MiXCR, TCRdb re-called the PCR reads, giving one row per CDR3 protein. The data contain about 13,000 distinct CDR3 sequences, approximately 79% of them singletons. The V end lost 6 bases, the J end lost 5 bases, and 13 bases lay between the germline ends. Looked up from germline, CDR1 is DFQATT and CDR2 is SNEGSKA (reference sequence). This CDR3 comprises 12 residues.

V gene TRBV20-1 combines with J gene TRBJ1-1; D remains ambiguous. The sequencing sample was made of CD4+ T cells from blood, cultured in vitro. This TCR derives from a human donor who had recovered from COVID-19. Written as DNA, the CDR3 is TGCAGTGCCGTGGGCGACATTACTGAAGCTTTCTTT. Encoded protein: CSAVGDITEAFF.